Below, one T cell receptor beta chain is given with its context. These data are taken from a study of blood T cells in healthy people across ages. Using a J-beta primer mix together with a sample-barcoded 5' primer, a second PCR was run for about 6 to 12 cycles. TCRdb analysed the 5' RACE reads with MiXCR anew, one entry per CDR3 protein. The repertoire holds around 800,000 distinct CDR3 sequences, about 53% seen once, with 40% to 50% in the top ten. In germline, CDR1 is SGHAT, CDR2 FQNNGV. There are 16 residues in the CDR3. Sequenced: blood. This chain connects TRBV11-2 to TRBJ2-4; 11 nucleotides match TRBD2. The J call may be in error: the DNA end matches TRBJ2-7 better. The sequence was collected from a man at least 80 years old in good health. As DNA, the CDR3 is TGTGCCAGCAGCTTTGGTGTGACTAGCGGGATGTACGAGCAGTACTTC. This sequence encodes CASSFGVTSGMYEQYF.